The sequence of this T cell receptor beta chain was determined in a study of shared clonotypes between healthy human individuals (dated by TCRdb to the early 2020s). In terms of the full investigation: A few men and two women, aged 18 to 49 years, made up the cohort. To increase sequencing depth and limit assay-specific biases, different laboratories used diverse techniques to prepare libraries and sequence TCR repertoires. Blood TCR repertoires of about five healthy adults were deeply sequenced to estimate repertoire size and the extent of clonotype sharing between individuals. Between about 0.9 and 8.9 billion PBMCs per donor were obtained by leukapheresis. For each donor, CD4 naive and CD4 memory were each run on three plates, CD8 naive on two plates, and CD8 memory on one plate.

TCR CDR3 regions were amplified from genomic DNA by multiplex PCR using the deep immunoSEQ assay. For each cell subset, the extracted genomic DNA was distributed evenly across all wells of several immunoSEQ 96-well plates, and each plate served as one replicate. For sorted subsets, each replicate PCR was loaded with around 200 ng genomic DNA, equivalent to roughly 30,000 T cell genomes. Purified libraries were measured with a Qubit 3.0 fluorometer, size-checked on a Bioanalyzer 2100, and measured again with the KAPA Library Quantification kit. Every immunoSEQ 96-well plate was sequenced on a separate single-read 150-cycle Illumina NextSeq 550 flow cell. As for the authors' bioinformatics: Because the immunoSEQ output included only junctional sequences and no quality scores, the filtering could not be the same as the filtering used for full-length reads. Sequences were annotated with PyIR, a Python wrapper for IgBLAST v1.9, using IMGT germline references to assign V/J genes and CDR3. Reads were filtered out if the reads had weak V/J assignments (E-value above 1e-6), no CDR3, stop codons, out-of-frame junctions, or ambiguous translated residues. A V3J clonotype was defined by an identical inferred V gene, J gene, and CDR3 amino acid sequence. The percentage overlap between two repertoires was calculated by dividing the number of shared unique clonotypes by the size of the smaller repertoire. Repertoire richness was assessed with RTK rarefaction, the Chao1 estimator, and Recon v2.1 estimates of unobserved clonotypes. OLGA was used to compute generation probabilities for all TCRbeta clonotypes that the gDNA method yielded from a handful of donors. Sourced from immuneACCESS, this table was stored by TCRdb with only in-frame sequences that have V and J called. A share of the clones is absent; for the studies checked, an unresolved V gene accounts for under half, and the remainder has no known explanation. V and J calls and clone size are as listed in that table; D and trimming were resolved from the DNA. Within this sample are 2 million to 2.5 million clones, with more than 80% of them counted one time only. Clones ranked in the top ten supply 0.3% to 0.4% of the sample.

V is pared back by 4 bases and J by 0 bases, with 10 bases lying between the germline termini. From the cysteine up to the phenylalanine, the CDR3 has a length of 14 residues. Here the CDR3 DNA is all that survives: 42 bases in frame from base 1. CDR1 and CDR2 are read off the germline V gene as SQVTM and ANQGSEA. The donors were healthy, HIV-negative adults who had no recently reported acute infections or vaccinations. All donors were Caucasian adults living in Nashville, Tennessee, USA. Magnetic negative selection was used to enrich CD4+ T cells, after which naive cells were positively selected on CD45RA and the negative fraction became the memory subset. Blood was collected by leukapheresis, and PBMCs were isolated by Ficoll-Histopaque density gradient centrifugation and then cryopreserved in liquid nitrogen vapor phase. Analytical flow cytometry was used to check the purity and quantity of each magnetically sorted T cell population. Genomic DNA was isolated from each sorted fraction and quantified by UV absorbance on a Nanodrop 2000c.

On this clone itself: The target of this receptor is not known. No much larger clone is present one base from it, and per-base qualities are unavailable.

Overall study outcomes, separate from this receptor: Across a handful of donors, about 5.2% of naive CD4, roughly 3.3% of naive CD8, under 2.5% of memory CD4, and 0.4% of memory CD8 clonotypes were shared. Rarefaction of sorted-subset datasets indicated incomplete sequencing despite the large sequencing depth. Sampling was restricted to blood, and TCR repertoires in tissues likely differ from the TCR repertoires found in blood. Compared with non-shared clonotypes, the clonotypes found in all four sorted-subset donors had higher generation probabilities. Larger estimated clonotype richness was generally found for naive subsets than for memory subsets. Pairwise subsampling led to the expectation that sequencing depth would affect the degree of clonotype sharing among donors. The small number of donors limited the genetic and exposure-history diversity represented.

Sequenced: naive CD4+ T cells from PBMCs. The meaning of the sample's cell subset or site label: CD45RA+ positively selected. The sequence links TRBV29-1 to TRBJ2-4, with no confidently assigned D gene. The receptor's source is a man aged 18 to 35 in good health. Some clones in this sample may be carry-over from other donors' samples. The DNA sequence is TGCAGCGTTGTGGGCAAAATAGCCAAAAACATTCAGTACTTC. It encodes CSVVGKIAKNIQYF. The reference TRBV29-1 and TRBJ2-4 proteins fill in what lies around the CDR3, so the full variable domain reads SAVISQKPSRDICQRGTSLTIQCQVDSQVTMMFWYRQQPGQSLTLIATANQGSEATYESGFVIDKFPISRPNLTFSTLTVSNMSPEDSSIYLCSVVGKIAKNIQYFGAGTRLSVL.